The T cell receptor (beta chain) under discussion was sequenced for a study of Graves' ophthalmopathy and Graves' hyperthyroidism. Study-wide points: Most expanded thyroid clonotypes above 0.001 frequency also appeared in blood.

Many counts were recorded for this clonotype. Its antigen is currently unknown. RNA served as the template for amplifying TCR beta CDR3 regions. First-round RT-PCR employed HTBI primers, with a second-round multiplex PCR after it. MiXCR, applied by TCRdb to the multiplex PCR reads, yields one record per CDR3 protein. The sample yields 360,000 or so distinct CDR3 sequences, 15% to 20% seen once. V was pared by 2 bases and J by 2 bases, with 13 bases between. Germline V gives CDR1 MDHEN, CDR2 SYDVKM. The length of the CDR3 is 15 residues. The TCR comes from a woman aged 18 to 35 with Graves' ophthalmopathy. Sequences were obtained from peripheral blood. V is TRBV28 and J is TRBJ2-7, with D possibly matching TRBD2 (6 bases). The CDR3 nucleotides read TGTGCCAGCAGTTTACCCTCTAGCGAGACCTACGAGCAGTACTTC. Its protein is CASSLPSSETYEQYF.